This T cell receptor beta chain stems from a study of Tregs in tolerant kidney transplant recipients. The study, taken as a whole, reports: Biological reproducibility was not directly addressed in this study.

CD4+CD25+CD127- Tregs, CD4+CD25- non-Tregs, CD4 and CD8 cells were sorted. Profiled with immunoSEQ multiplex PCR; TCRdb holds only in-frame clones, not every one. The table has about 120,000 clones, around nine tenths seen once. V lost 9 bases, J lost 6 bases, and 19 bases lay in between. The CDR3 totals 14 residues. Germline values: CDR1 SGHAT, CDR2 FQDESV (reference sequence). As for this clone: Its antigen is unknown.

Sequencing used CD4+ T cells from blood. V usage is TRBV11-1 and J usage is TRBJ2-3, with a tentative D call TRBD2 (7 bases). The receptor's source is a human donor in good health. The CDR3 coding sequence is TGTGCCAGTGGGCGGGGGCGCGACGTGGATACGCAGTATTTT. This sequence encodes CASGRGRDVDTQYF.